A single sample is the source of the 14 T cell receptor beta chains below, sequenced in a study of graft-versus-host responses after intestinal transplantation (dated by TCRdb to the early 2020s). The library was made by the immunoSEQ multiplex PCR assay. The table comes from immuneACCESS by way of TCRdb, which keeps in-frame sequences with V and J called. Part of the clones is missing from these tables; in studies checked, under half for an unresolved V gene and the rest for unknown reasons. This sample has under 130,000 clones in its table, and roughly 93% of those were observed once. The ten largest clones represent 1.2% of the sample. No antigen has been identified for these receptors. The sample's time point label is to be understood as: cells obtained before transplantation from donor or recipient. Sequences were derived from unstimulated CD8+ T cells sorted from spleen or lymph node cells, sampled before intestinal transplant. Source of these receptors: a human donor who received an intestinal transplant.

The rearrangement links TRBV29-1 to TRBJ2-5; D tentatively reads TRBD1 or TRBD2 (5 bases each). The CDR3 consists of 13 residues. Trimming shortened V by 4 bases and J by 6 bases, and 15 bases separated the two germline ends. The V gene's germline CDR1 is SQVTM and CDR2 ANQGSEA. CDR3 protein: CSVGDPASKTQYF. CDR3 bases: TGCAGCGTTGGGGACCCGGCCAGTAAGACCCAGTACTTC. Drawing the rest from reference TRBV29-1 and TRBJ2-5, the complete variable domain is SAVISQKPSRDICQRGTSLTIQCQVDSQVTMMFWYRQQPGQSLTLIATANQGSEATYESGFVIDKFPISRPNLTFSTLTVSNMSPEDSSIYLCSVGDPASKTQYFGPGTRLLVL.

The J gene is TRBJ1-1, the V gene TRBV19; D perhaps matches TRBD1 (6 bases). V was trimmed by 5 bases and J by 4 bases, leaving 14 bases between them. This CDR3 region has 14 residues. Germline V gives CDR1 LNHDA, CDR2 SQIVND (reference sequence). The DNA for the CDR3 is TGTGCCAGTAGTCTGGGGGCGGGGAGCACTGAAGCTTTCTTT. Its protein is CASSLGAGSTEAFF. Supplemented by reference TRBV19 and TRBJ1-1, the full variable domain reads DGGITQSPKYLFRKEGQNVTLSCEQNLNHDAMYWYRQDPGQGLRLIYYSQIVNDFQKGDIAEGYSVSREKKESFPLTVTSAQKNPTAFYLCASSLGAGSTEAFFGQGTRLTVV.

V gene TRBV4-1 combines with J gene TRBJ1-1; perhaps TRBD1 as D (5 bases). V was pared by 4 bases and J by 4 bases, with 13 bases between. Germline loops: CDR1 MGHRA, CDR2 YSYEKL. This CDR3 spans 14 amino acids. CDR3 loop: CASSLTGGGTEAFF. As DNA, the CDR3 is TGCGCCAGCAGCCTTACAGGTGGTGGCACTGAAGCTTTCTTT.

The chain joins TRBV2 to TRBJ2-4; 9 nucleotides match TRBD1. The CDR3 is 16 residues long. V shed 3 bases, J shed 0 bases, and the junction held 3 bases outside the gene matches. CDR1 is SNHLY, CDR2 FYNNEI, per germline. DNA of the CDR3: TGTGCCAGCAGTGAGACAGGGGGACTAGCCAAAAACATTCAGTACTTC. Translated: CASSETGGLAKNIQYF. The full variable domain, completed using reference TRBV2 and TRBJ2-4, is EPEVTQTPSHQVTQMGQEVILRCVPISNHLYFYWYRQILGQKVEFLVSFYNNEISEKSEIFDDQFSVERPDGSNFTLKIRSTKLEDSAMYFCASSETGGLAKNIQYFGAGTRLSVL.

The CDR3 sequence: CASSLYGGGDNEQFF. In DNA, the CDR3 is TGCGCCAGCAGCTTGTACGGCGGCGGGGACAATGAGCAGTTCTTC. This chain connects TRBV5-1 to TRBJ2-1; TRBD2 might be the D (6 bases). CDR1 SGHRS and CDR2 YFSETQ come from the germline V gene. This CDR3 has 15 residues. Trimming shortened V by 1 base and J by 5 bases, and 13 bases separated the two germline ends. The entire variable domain, with the rest obtained from reference TRBV5-1 and TRBJ2-1, is as follows: KAGVTQTPRYLIKTRGQQVTLSCSPISGHRSVSWYQQTPGQGLQFLFEYFSETQRNKGNFPGRFSGRQFSNSRSEMNVSTLELGDSALYLCASSLYGGGDNEQFFGPGTRLTVL.

The rearrangement links TRBV19 to TRBJ1-1; D might be TRBD1 (5 bases). This CDR3 comprises 15 residues. The germline V and J ends were trimmed by 3 bases and 6 bases, with 17 bases remaining between them. Per germline, CDR1 LNHDA and CDR2 SQIVND (reference sequence). The CDR3 reads CASSMRMSRDPEAFF. For the CDR3, the DNA is TGTGCCAGTAGTATGAGGATGAGTAGGGACCCTGAAGCTTTCTTT. Together with reference TRBV19 and TRBJ1-1, the CDR3 gives the full variable domain: DGGITQSPKYLFRKEGQNVTLSCEQNLNHDAMYWYRQDPGQGLRLIYYSQIVNDFQKGDIAEGYSVSREKKESFPLTVTSAQKNPTAFYLCASSMRMSRDPEAFFGQGTRLTVV.

This clone was picked up one time. The sample has other DNA sequences that encode this CDR3 too. V usage is TRBV9 and J usage is TRBJ2-1; a weak D match, TRBD2 (5 bases). Trimming stripped 0 bases from V and 10 bases from J, with 8 bases between. CDR1 SGDLS and CDR2 YYNGEE come from the germline V gene. CDR3 length: 12 residues. In DNA, the CDR3 is TGTGCCAGCAGCGTAGAGGGCGGGGAGCAGTTCTTC. Protein sequence: CASSVEGGEQFF.

The V and J genes are TRBV6-6 and TRBJ2-5, with 8 bases lining up with TRBD1. The CDR3 sequence is 15 residues long. Germline values: CDR1 MNHNY, CDR2 SVGAGI (reference sequence). The junction had 9 bases not matched to a gene; V was cut back by 5 bases and J by 4 bases. CDR3 DNA: TGTGCCAGCAGTCCCCTACAGGGGGGAGGAGAGACCCAGTACTTC. It encodes CASSPLQGGGETQYF.

CDR3 loop: CASSQDEFRTAAFF. As DNA, the CDR3 is TGCGCCAGCAGCCAAGATGAGTTCCGAACGGCAGCTTTCTTT. The chain carries TRBV4-1 and TRBJ1-1; D is ambiguous. In germline, CDR1 is MGHRA, CDR2 YSYEKL. This CDR3 has 14 amino acids. Between the trimmed V and J ends, which lost 0 bases and 10 bases, there was a span of 15 bases.

The J gene is TRBJ2-7, the V gene TRBV6-5; 9 nucleotides match TRBD2. CDR1 MNHEY and CDR2 SVGAGI come from the germline V gene. Unmatched junction bases numbered 8, after V lost 7 bases and J lost 4 bases. CDR3 length: 14 residues. As DNA, the CDR3 is TGTGCCAGCAAGCTAAGCGGGGGGTGGTACGAGCAGTACTTC. Translation: CASKLSGGWYEQYF.

The chain has TRBV6-5 and TRBJ1-2; D is perhaps TRBD1 (6 bases). Trimming shortened V by 0 bases and J by 3 bases, and 11 bases separated the two germline ends. The germline CDR1 and CDR2 sequences are MNHEY and SVGAGI. The CDR3 has 15 amino acids. CDR3 region: CASSYSVQGYYGYTF. DNA for the CDR3: TGTGCCAGCAGTTACTCCGTTCAGGGGTACTATGGCTACACCTTC.

The count of this clone is one. This chain joins TRBV20-1 and TRBJ1-2; TRBD1 is a possible D gene (5 bases). The CDR3 loop spans 11 amino acids. Germline V CDR1 and CDR2: DFQATT, SNEGSKA (reference sequence). With 6 bases removed from V and 8 bases from J, the gap between germline ends came to 13 bases. The CDR3 loop is CSAEGHGGYTF. In nucleotides, the CDR3 is TGCAGTGCCGAGGGGCATGGAGGCTACACCTTC.

The V call is TRBV18, the J call TRBJ2-1; 7 bases match TRBD2. CDR1 is KGHSH and CDR2 is LQKENI in the germline V gene. The CDR3 consists of 12 residues. V was pared by 6 bases and J by 7 bases, with 3 bases of the junction left unmatched. The chain's CDR3 is CASSPGGNEQFF. The CDR3 bases are TGTGCCAGCTCCCCCGGGGGGAATGAGCAGTTCTTC.

The chain combines TRBV5-1 with TRBJ2-7; D is possibly TRBD2 (6 bases). Trimming cost V 4 bases and J 3 bases, with 14 bases left between them. Germline V gives CDR1 SGHRS, CDR2 YFSETQ. The CDR3 is 14 residues long. The CDR3 sequence: CASSGGTRLYEQYF. CDR3 in DNA: TGCGCCAGCAGCGGCGGGACTCGCCTCTACGAGCAGTACTTC. The entire variable domain, with the rest obtained from reference TRBV5-1 and TRBJ2-7, is as follows: KAGVTQTPRYLIKTRGQQVTLSCSPISGHRSVSWYQQTPGQGLQFLFEYFSETQRNKGNFPGRFSGRQFSNSRSEMNVSTLELGDSALYLCASSGGTRLYEQYFGPGTRLTVT.